The 18 T cell receptor beta chains below come from one sample, sequenced in a study of cytomegalovirus exposure and HLA in healthy donors (dated by TCRdb to 2017 to 2019). The library relied on the immunoSEQ multiplex PCR assay. A mixture of 60 forward primers for TCR Vbeta segments and 13 reverse primers for TCR Jbeta segments was used in the multiplex PCR. What TCRdb holds here is the immuneACCESS table cut down to in-frame rearrangements. Part of the clones is not present; checked against another copy, under half of the missing clones reflect an unresolved V gene, and the others are unexplained. In all, the sample holds over 150,000 clones, and 55% to 80% of those were seen once. Together, the top ten hold 4.5% of the sample. The sequenced material came from PBMCs. These receptors came from a woman aged 18-30 years in good health and CMV-seropositive.

This clone was counted between two and nine times. The chain employs TRBV15 and TRBJ1-1; 7 bases are shared with TRBD1. Germline V lookup: CDR1 LNHNV, CDR2 YYDKDF (reference sequence). The CDR3 has 16 amino acids. Trimming removed 1 base from V and 0 bases from J; junction bases left unmatched: 5. The CDR3 spells CATSRARDSLNTEAFF. CDR3 bases: TGTGCCACCAGCAGAGCGCGGGACAGTCTGAACACTGAAGCTTTCTTT.

The V and J genes are TRBV5-1 and TRBJ2-2; possible D gene TRBD2, 7 bases. The CDR3 covers 18 residues. Germline values: CDR1 SGHRS, CDR2 YFSETQ. Trimming pared 2 bases from V and 0 bases from J, leaving 17 bases between. The CDR3 DNA sequence: TGCGCCAGCAGCTTCACGCGGGGGCCCCTCCCGAACACCGGGGAGCTGTTTTTT. Translation gives CASSFTRGPLPNTGELFF.

Note on this clone: One end of the junction is discordant with germline, which a read error may explain. The V and J genes are TRBV13 and TRBJ2-3; 8 nucleotides match TRBD1. Germline V lookup: CDR1 PRHDT, CDR2 FYEKMQ (reference sequence). There are 15 residues in the CDR3. CDR3 DNA: TGTGCCAGCAGCTTAAGGCAGGGGGCGACAGAGACGCAGTATTTT. Amino acids: CASSLRQGATETQYF.

The genes are TRBV7-9 and TRBJ1-4, with 8 positions matching TRBD1. Germline values: CDR1 SEHNR, CDR2 FQNEAQ (reference sequence). V dropped 5 bases and J dropped 14; count of bases not matched to a gene: 10. There are 13 residues in the CDR3. CDR3 nucleotide sequence: TGTGCCAGCAGCCTGGCCCAGGGGGCTCAGCTGTTTTTT. It encodes CASSLAQGAQLFF.

The chain couples TRBV7-9 to TRBJ2-1; a possible D gene is TRBD1 (6 bases). CDR1 is SEHNR and CDR2 is FQNEAQ in the germline V gene (reference sequence). Trimming cost V 7 bases and J 7 bases, with 23 bases left between them. CDR3 length: 16 amino acids. CDR3 sequence reads: CASKTGGILNWNEQFF. The CDR3, as DNA: TGTGCCAGCAAGACAGGAGGTATCCTGAATTGGAATGAGCAGTTCTTC.

Here the CDR3 DNA reads TGTGCCAGCAGCCAAGATAAGAGCTACGAGCAGTACTTC. Protein product: CASSQDKSYEQYF. The chain employs TRBV4-2 and TRBJ2-5; D is uncertain. The J call is in doubt because the DNA end fits TRBJ2-7 better. There are 13 residues in the CDR3. Germline assignment: CDR1 LGHNA and CDR2 YNFKEQ.

This clone came up once. The rearrangement joins TRBV6-1 to TRBJ1-4; the D is unclear. V lost 8 bases and J 0 bases, leaving 10 bases between the germline ends. The CDR3 length is 14 residues. Germline V CDR1 and CDR2: MNHNS, SASEGT. In DNA form, the CDR3 reads TGTGCCAGCCACAATCGTGCAACTAATGAAAAACTGTTTTTT. Translated: CASHNRATNEKLFF.

Regarding this clone: This sample also contains other DNA sequences that code for the same CDR3. The rearrangement uses TRBV7-9 and TRBJ2-3, with D possibly being TRBD2 (5 bases). The V and J ends lost 5 bases and 3 bases respectively, with 6 bases between them. This CDR3 has 12 residues. Germline-derived CDR1 and CDR2 are SEHNR and FQNEAQ (reference sequence). The CDR3 region is CASSPGTDTQYF. In nucleotides, the CDR3 is TGTGCCAGCAGCCCGGGGACAGATACGCAGTATTTT.

This chain links TRBV27 with TRBJ2-5; 13 bases line up with TRBD2. The J call may be mistaken, given a closer DNA end match to TRBJ2-7. The CDR3 spans 15 residues. CDR1 MNHEY and CDR2 SMNVEV come from the germline V gene (reference sequence). CDR3 bases: TGTGCCAGCAGGAGAGGGACTAGCGGGACCTACGAGCAGTACTTC. This codes for CASRRGTSGTYEQYF.

To note about this clone: This same CDR3 is encoded by further DNA sequences in the sample. The chain links TRBV2 to TRBJ2-5, with 8 bases identical to TRBD1. Looked up from germline, CDR1 is SNHLY and CDR2 is FYNNEI. The CDR3 is 13 amino acids. The J segment lost 8 bases and the V segment lost 6 bases, leaving 8 bases of the junction unmatched. This chain's CDR3 is CASRDRAGETQYF. As DNA, the CDR3 is TGTGCCAGCAGGGACAGGGCCGGAGAAACCCAGTACTTC.

The chain is built from TRBV2 and TRBJ2-3, with a weak D call TRBD1 (6 bases). The V and J ends lost 2 bases and 11 bases respectively, with 23 bases between them. Germline V gene data show CDR1 as SNHLY and CDR2 as FYNNEI. This CDR3 is built from 16 residues. The CDR3 nucleotides read TGTGCCAGCAGTGAACGAAACACAGGGTTGGAAAATATGCAGTATTTT. Translated, it gives CASSERNTGLENMQYF.

The rearrangement uses TRBV30 and TRBJ2-6, with a tentative D call TRBD2 (5 bases). CDR3 size: 15 residues. The V and J ends lost 5 bases and 2 bases respectively, with 13 bases between them. Germline CDR1 is GTSNPN and CDR2 is SVGIG (reference sequence). CDR3 nucleotide sequence: TGTGCCTGGGGAGGATCGGGGACTGGGGCCAACGTCCTGACTTTC. Amino acid sequence: CAWGGSGTGANVLTF.

The chain is built from TRBV18 and TRBJ2-5; 8 bases align to TRBD1. J gave up 5 bases and V 4 bases, and 12 bases lay outside the gene matches. The CDR3 runs 16 residues. CDR1 KGHSH and CDR2 LQKENI come from the germline V gene. The CDR3 DNA reads TGTGCCAGCTCACTAAACCCGCCCGGGGACAGGGAGACCCAGTACTTC. Its translation: CASSLNPPGDRETQYF. Full variable domain (missing parts from reference TRBV18 and TRBJ2-5): NAGVMQNPRHLVRRRGQEARLRCSPMKGHSHVYWYRQLPEEGLKFMVYLQKENIIDESGMPKERFSAEFPKEGPSILRIQQVVRGDSAAYFCASSLNPPGDRETQYFGPGTRLLVL.

J is TRBJ1-1 and V is TRBV6-5, with D tentatively TRBD1 (5 bases). V lost 2 bases and J 4 bases, leaving 11 bases between the germline ends. CDR1 is MNHEY, CDR2 SVGAGI, per germline. This CDR3 comprises 14 residues. CDR3 sequence reads: CASSYDQGFTEAFF. The CDR3 DNA reads TGTGCCAGCAGTTACGATCAGGGATTCACTGAAGCTTTCTTT.

This clone appeared a few times. The chain recombines TRBV19 with TRBJ1-2; D is possibly TRBD1 (5 bases). V was cut by 5 bases and J by 5 bases, with 18 bases left in between. This CDR3 has 15 amino acids. The V gene's germline CDR1 is LNHDA and CDR2 SQIVND (reference sequence). The CDR3 protein is CASSPAGGALYGYTF. The DNA for the CDR3 is TGTGCCAGTAGTCCCGCAGGCGGGGCTTTGTATGGCTACACCTTC.

The J gene is TRBJ1-1, the V gene TRBV9; 10 bases fit TRBD1. Germline V CDR1 and CDR2: SGDLS, YYNGEE. The CDR3 is 13 residues long. V shed 3 bases and J 11 bases; nucleotides not matched to a gene: 7. CDR3 in amino acids: CASSALGQGYAFF. The CDR3 DNA is TGTGCCAGCAGCGCCTTGGGACAGGGGTACGCTTTCTTT.

The genes are TRBV9 and TRBJ1-5; 8 bases align to TRBD1. Trimming took 2 bases from V and 7 from J; bases not matched to a gene: 8. The CDR3 extends over 15 amino acids. Germline V CDR1 and CDR2: SGDLS, YYNGEE. This CDR3 reads CASSVEGQAGQPQHF. The CDR3 coding sequence is TGTGCCAGCAGCGTCGAGGGACAGGCTGGCCAGCCCCAGCATTTT.

This chain uses TRBV7-8 with TRBJ1-5, with a possible D match to TRBD1 (5 bases). V was cut by 5 bases and J by 6 bases, with 17 bases left in between. This CDR3 is 15 amino acids long. CDR1 and CDR2 from the germline V gene are SGHVS and FQNEAQ. CDR3 in amino acids: CASSEVRGSVQPQHF. The DNA for the CDR3 is TGTGCCAGCAGCGAGGTACGGGGGTCGGTTCAGCCCCAGCATTTT.